This passage covers 21 T cell receptor beta chains from one sample sequenced in a study of blood T cell repertoires in COVID-19. Only in-frame clones appear in the TCRdb table, and some are missing; sequencing was by immunoSEQ multiplex PCR. The sample includes a few hundred thousand clones, over 75% seen only once; the top ten take 1.9%. Sequencing was performed on PBMCs or T cells enriched from blood (not recorded which). These receptors were collected from a man aged 40-49 years in a cohort exposed to, infected with or recovered from COVID-19 (not recorded which).

The rearrangement uses TRBV9 and TRBJ1-2, with 7 bases aligning to TRBD1. Germline-derived CDR1 and CDR2 are SGDLS and YYNGEE. This CDR3 is built from 13 residues. V lost 0 bases and J lost 8; bases outside the gene matches: 4. The CDR3 DNA sequence: TGTGCCAGCAGCGTAGAACAGGGGAGCGGCTACACCTTC. This gives the protein CASSVEQGSGYTF. The full variable domain, completed using reference TRBV9 and TRBJ1-2, is DSGVTQTPKHLITATGQRVTLRCSPRSGDLSVYWYQQSLDQGLQFLIQYYNGEERAKGNILERFSAQQFPDLHSELNLSSLELGDSALYFCASSVEQGSGYTFGSGTRLTVV.

V gene TRBV5-1 combines with J gene TRBJ2-5; TRBD2 matches 11 bases. The V and J ends lost 4 bases and 5 bases, in that order; junction bases with no gene match: 7. From germline, CDR1 is SGHRS and CDR2 YFSETQ. CDR3 length: 15 amino acids. CDR3 nucleotides: TGCGCCAGCAGCCCCCTGGGGACTAGCGGTGAGACCCAGTACTTC. Its protein product is CASSPLGTSGETQYF.

This chain connects TRBV10-1 to TRBJ2-1; weak D call: TRBD2 (6 bases). Trimming shortened V by 2 bases and J by 12 bases, and 14 bases separated the two germline ends. The CDR3 length is 13 residues. From germline, CDR1 is WNHNN and CDR2 SYGVQD (reference sequence). CDR3 loop: CASSETPGLLQFF. The CDR3 DNA sequence: TGCGCCAGCAGTGAGACTCCGGGACTCCTGCAGTTCTTC.

The J gene is TRBJ2-7, the V gene TRBV11-2; D may be TRBD1 (6 bases). Germline V CDR1 and CDR2: SGHAT, FQNNGV. The CDR3 has 14 amino acids. V shed 5 bases and J shed 6 bases, with 17 bases lying between them. In DNA, the CDR3 is TGTGCCAGCAGCACCTACAGGGTTCGGGTCGAGCAGTACTTC. As protein: CASSTYRVRVEQYF.

A single count supports this clone. V is TRBV29-1 and J is TRBJ1-2; D is uncertain. The V gene lost 7 bases and the J gene lost 3 bases, with 15 bases spanning the gap. Germline CDR1 is SQVTM and CDR2 is ANQGSEA. CDR3 length equals 13 residues. The DNA of the CDR3 is TGCAGCGCCGGAGGGTCATTGGACTATGGCTACACCTTC. Encoded protein: CSAGGSLDYGYTF.

This chain connects TRBV23-1 to TRBJ1-5, with D perhaps matching TRBD1 (5 bases). TRBV23-1 counts as an open reading frame of uncertain function. The CDR3 extends over 14 amino acids. The ends were cut back, 0 bases at V and 5 bases at J, with 8 bases in the middle. CDR3 nucleotide sequence: TGCGCCAGCAGTCAATCGGACACTCATCAGCCCCAGCATTTT. Protein product: CASSQSDTHQPQHF.

This sequence joins TRBV15 and TRBJ2-5, with 9 positions matching TRBD2. CDR3 length: 14 residues. The germline CDR1 and CDR2 sequences are LNHNV and YYDKDF (reference sequence). J was trimmed by 5 bases and V by 6 bases; bases with no gene match: 7. This CDR3 reads CATSLRGGVETQYF. Here the CDR3 DNA reads TGTGCCACCAGTTTGCGGGGGGGGGTCGAGACCCAGTACTTC.

The chain combines TRBV29-1 with TRBJ1-4; 10 bases agree with TRBD1. The ends lost 7 bases at V and 8 bases at J; junction bases unmatched: 7. CDR1 and CDR2 from the germline V gene are SQVTM and ANQGSEA. The CDR3 is made up of 13 amino acids. The DNA of the CDR3 is TGCAGCGCTGGGACAGGGGAACGCGAAAAACTGTTTTTT. Translated: CSAGTGEREKLFF. The full variable domain, with the rest looked up from reference TRBV29-1 and TRBJ1-4, is SAVISQKPSRDICQRGTSLTIQCQVDSQVTMMFWYRQQPGQSLTLIATANQGSEATYESGFVIDKFPISRPNLTFSTLTVSNMSPEDSSIYLCSAGTGEREKLFFGSGTQLSVL.

The chain links TRBV11-3 to TRBJ2-5; the D gene is possibly TRBD2 (7 bases). The V gene's germline CDR1 is SGHNT and CDR2 YENEEA. This CDR3 is 15 amino acids long. Trimming removed 5 bases from V and 5 bases from J, with 18 bases in between. CDR3 bases: TGTGCCAGCAGCCTAAGTGCGGGGGCTGGGGAGACCCAGTACTTC. It is translated as CASSLSAGAGETQYF.

The rearrangement joins TRBV7-9 to TRBJ2-3, with 10 bases that match TRBD2. The CDR3 totals 17 residues. Trimming took 8 bases from V and 3 from J; bases not matched to a gene: 14. The germline V gene has CDR1 SEHNR and CDR2 FQNEAQ (reference sequence). CDR3 residues: CASLTGLAEGTTDTQYF. Here the CDR3 DNA reads TGTGCCAGCCTAACAGGACTAGCGGAGGGGACGACAGATACGCAGTATTTT.

As for this clone: The same CDR3 also results from other DNA sequences found in this sample. This sequence joins TRBV3-1 (or the pseudogene TRBV3-2) and TRBJ1-5; D unclear. This CDR3 is built from 13 residues. V dropped 0 bases and J dropped 4 bases, with 4 bases sitting between them. CDR1 and CDR2 (germline): LGHDT, YNNKEL (reference sequence). CDR3 protein: CASSQDINQPQHF. The DNA for the CDR3 is TGTGCCAGCAGCCAAGATATAAATCAGCCCCAGCATTTT.

The rearrangement uses TRBV11-2 and TRBJ1-4, with D possibly TRBD1 on 6 matching bases. Germline V lookup: CDR1 SGHAT, CDR2 FQNNGV. The CDR3 covers 14 residues. The V end lost 7 bases, the J end lost 4 bases, and 13 bases lay between the germline ends. CDR3 sequence reads: CASTTGQSNEKLFF. CDR3 in DNA: TGTGCCAGCACAACAGGGCAGAGTAATGAAAAACTGTTTTTT.

The chain recombines TRBV5-8 with TRBJ2-2, with D possibly matching TRBD1 (6 bases). V was trimmed by 4 bases and J by 1 base, leaving 14 bases between them. The CDR3 consists of 16 residues. The germline V gene has CDR1 SGHTS and CDR2 YDEGEE. The CDR3 is CASSRRTAQNTGELFF. CDR3 DNA: TGTGCCAGCAGCCGTCGGACAGCACAGAACACCGGGGAGCTGTTTTTT.

The gene calls are TRBV4-1 and TRBJ1-1; D unresolved. CDR3 length: 18 residues. Germline V CDR1 and CDR2: MGHRA, YSYEKL. The V end lost 0 bases, the J end lost 1 base, and 18 bases lay between the germline ends. The CDR3 DNA follows: TGCGCCAGCAGCCAAGAAGAGGGAAGGAGCTGGGGGAACACTGAAGCTTTCTTT. It encodes CASSQEEGRSWGNTEAFF.

The genes are TRBV5-1 and TRBJ1-3; D remains ambiguous. V shed 0 bases and J shed 0 bases, with 10 bases lying between them. Per germline, CDR1 SGHRS and CDR2 YFSETQ. The CDR3 is 16 amino acids. This chain's CDR3 is CASSLGGASSGNTIYF. DNA of the CDR3: TGCGCCAGCAGCTTGGGAGGCGCTTCCTCTGGAAACACCATATATTTT.

The chain links TRBV7-3 to TRBJ2-2; possibly TRBD2 for D (5 bases). The germline gives CDR1 SGHTA, CDR2 FQGTGA. V gave up 2 bases and J gave up 2 bases, with 15 bases separating them. The CDR3 sequence is 17 residues long. CDR3 sequence reads: CASSLGGPPQNTGELFF. CDR3 sequence (DNA): TGTGCCAGCAGCTTAGGCGGGCCACCCCAAAACACCGGGGAGCTGTTTTTT.

V and J are TRBV2 and TRBJ2-6; D is undetermined. V lost 2 bases and J 3 bases, leaving 5 bases between the germline ends. The CDR3 has 14 residues. Germline V lookup: CDR1 SNHLY, CDR2 FYNNEI. The DNA of the CDR3 is TGTGCCAGCAGTGAATCCCGTGGGGCCAACGTCCTGACTTTC. This sequence encodes CASSESRGANVLTF.

The chain joins TRBV9 to TRBJ2-7; D may be TRBD2 (6 bases). There are 16 residues in the CDR3. Germline CDR1 SGDLS, CDR2 YYNGEE. The V end was cut by 2 bases, the J end by 3 bases, with 18 bases between. CDR3 sequence: CASSVRETPDYYEQYF. CDR3 in DNA: TGTGCCAGCAGCGTCCGGGAGACCCCGGATTACTACGAGCAGTACTTC. Full variable domain (remainder filled in from reference TRBV9 and TRBJ2-7): DSGVTQTPKHLITATGQRVTLRCSPRSGDLSVYWYQQSLDQGLQFLIQYYNGEERAKGNILERFSAQQFPDLHSELNLSSLELGDSALYFCASSVRETPDYYEQYFGPGTRLTVT.

This clone was picked up one time. This chain links TRBV15 with TRBJ2-2; a weak D match, TRBD2 (5 bases). CDR3 length: 15 residues. Trimming stripped 1 base from V and 1 base from J, with 7 bases between. The germline gives CDR1 LNHNV, CDR2 YYDKDF (reference sequence). The CDR3 DNA reads as TGTGCCACCAGCAGAGCCGCGGGGAACACCGGGGAGCTGTTTTTT. Protein: CATSRAAGNTGELFF.

CDR3 region: CSGHRGETQYF. CDR3 DNA sequence: TGCAGCGGGCACAGGGGGGAGACCCAGTACTTC. This rearrangement joins TRBV29-1 to TRBJ2-5; the match to TRBD1 covers 8 bases. The CDR3 loop spans 11 amino acids. From germline, CDR1 is SQVTM and CDR2 ANQGSEA. Trimming cost V 7 bases and J 5 bases; bases outside gene matches: 3.

The genes are TRBV18 and TRBJ1-1; D not resolved. Trimming removed 5 bases at V and 0 bases at J, with 10 bases between. There are 14 residues in the CDR3. In germline, CDR1 is KGHSH, CDR2 LQKENI. The CDR3 DNA reads as TGTGCCAGCTCAACCGCGTCCATGAACACTGAAGCTTTCTTT. Translated: CASSTASMNTEAFF.